The TCR beta chain under discussion was sequenced for a study of T-cell reconstitution after alpha-beta-depleted transplantation in children. TCRbeta library construction was performed incorporating unique molecular identifiers. Each CDR3 protein is one row after TCRdb ran MiXCR on the PCR reads. Among roughly 400,000 distinct CDR3 sequences listed, roughly 22% were seen once. CDR3 length equals 16 residues. V lost 5 bases to trimming and J lost 2 bases; unmatched junction nucleotides: 8. Germline V gene data show CDR1 as SGHRS and CDR2 as YFSETQ. The TCR originated in a human donor who donated a stem cell graft to a child with acute myeloid leukemia. Specimen: PBMCs from the stem cell graft donor, collected from the stem cell graft. V and J are TRBV5-1 and TRBJ2-7, with 12 nucleotides matching TRBD2. Written as DNA, the CDR3 is TGCGCCAGCAGGGGGTTCCTAGCGGGAGGGCCCTACGAGCAGTACTTC. It translates to CASRGFLAGGPYEQYF.